This TCR beta chain appears in the sequencing data of a study of patients and donors after allogeneic stem cell transplantation. TCRdb reprocessed the RT-PCR reads with MiXCR, giving one entry per CDR3 protein. The sample lists around 90,000 distinct CDR3 sequences, around 48% occurring once. The sample consisted of blood, either unsorted or a sorted T cell fraction (not recorded which). The origin of this receptor is a human donor who was either an allogeneic HSCT recipient or a stem cell or donor lymphocyte infusion donor (not recorded which). It is not recorded whose cells these are; they may come from a transplant donor.

The CDR3 coding sequence is TGTGCCAGCACGGTGGCGGTAAAAGATACGCAGTATTTT. It yields the protein CASTVAVKDTQYF. The chain links TRBV2 to TRBJ2-3, with D unclear. The CDR3 has 13 residues. Trimming removed 7 bases at V and 5 bases at J, with 13 bases between. Germline lookup yields CDR1 SNHLY and CDR2 FYNNEI.